A selection of T cell receptor beta chains follows, all from one sample in a study of patients and donors after allogeneic stem cell transplantation. Each CDR3 protein is one row after TCRdb ran MiXCR on the RT-PCR reads. The table includes about a million distinct CDR3 sequences, over 15% detected once. Sequencing was carried out using blood, either unsorted or a sorted T cell fraction (not recorded which). Source of these receptors: a human donor who was either an allogeneic HSCT recipient or a stem cell or donor lymphocyte infusion donor (not recorded which). It is not recorded whose cells these are; they may come from a transplant donor. Each CDR3 is given with its conserved first and last residue. The D gene is left open where the match is weak. A clone size is listed for some rows: how often the clone was seen (once, few, many), or a class if it is expanded.

J gene | clone size | D gene | V gene | CDR3 protein
TRBJ2-3 | many | . | TRBV5-1 | CASSPSSGLPDTQYF
TRBJ2-6 | . | TRBD2 | TRBV9 | CASSAREGNRGANVLTF
TRBJ2-3 | . | TRBD1 | TRBV2 | CASSGDSRETQYF
TRBJ2-1 | few | . | TRBV28 | CASGFRGSVYNEQFF
TRBJ2-3 | few | . | TRBV9 | CASSVGVGGTDTQYF
TRBJ2-1 | . | TRBD1 | TRBV7-6 | CASSPRQGAMNEQFF
TRBJ2-1 | few | TRBD2 | TRBV29-1 | CSVPSSGSFVNEQFF
TRBJ2-1 | few | TRBD2 | TRBV29-1 | CSVEDLTGGYNEQFF
TRBJ2-1 | . | TRBD2 | TRBV7-2 | CASSLTVAGTYNEQFF
TRBJ2-5 | . | . | TRBV3-1 | CASSREQGTQYF
TRBJ1-2 | few | . | TRBV4-3 | CASSQDPRGAGYGYTF
TRBJ1-4 | few | TRBD1 | TRBV6-1 | CASKAGTATNEKLFF
TRBJ1-2 | few | . | TRBV11-2 | CASSSGRGTPNYGYTF
TRBJ2-3 | . | . | TRBV12-3/TRBV12-4 | CASSFERGKLPARTHTDTQYF
TRBJ1-5 | few | . | TRBV15 | CATSREGSYQPQHF
TRBJ1-5 | . | . | TRBV5-6 | CASSLFRGQQPQHF
TRBJ2-2 | few | TRBD1 | TRBV5-6 | CASSFGTGQHTGELFF
TRBJ2-5 | many | . | TRBV29-1 | CSVGVEEETQYF
TRBJ1-1 | . | . | TRBV12-3/TRBV12-4 | CASSNLHLWGAFF
TRBJ2-1 | few | TRBD1 | TRBV19 | CASSIDGTGVNEQFF
TRBJ2-1 | . | . | TRBV2 | CASSEVGGRYNEQFF
TRBJ1-3 | . | . | TRBV5-1 | CASSLEDGSGNTIYF
TRBJ1-2 | . | . | TRBV7-9 | CASSPGFYNYGYTF
TRBJ1-6 | many | TRBD1 | TRBV4-3 | CASSQARTGMSSPLHF
TRBJ2-7 | few | TRBD1 | TRBV15 | CATSRDLATGYHEQYF
TRBJ1-1 | . | . | TRBV24-1 | CATSDPTDRPTEAFF
TRBJ1-4 | . | TRBD1 | TRBV28 | CASLLRQGVGEKLFF
TRBJ2-5 | . | TRBD2 | TRBV11-2 | CASSYGLAGGRRWETQYF
TRBJ1-1 | . | . | TRBV9 | CASSPAGKLNTEAFF
TRBJ1-2 | many | . | TRBV12-3/TRBV12-4 | CASSFGQNYGYTF
TRBJ2-3 | . | TRBD2 | TRBV13 | CASTPGSGGPSTDTQYF
TRBJ1-1 | few | . | TRBV5-1 | CASSLDWQGEAFF
TRBJ1-1 | . | . | TRBV3-1 | CASSQGPGYGVEAFF